This T cell receptor (beta chain) was found in a study of control samples from healthy donors and cancer patients. Generated by immunoSEQ multiplex PCR, the TCRdb table keeps only in-frame clones and is missing some. The data hold fewer than 150,000 clones, with 91% observed a single time. Germline-derived CDR1 and CDR2 are SGHVS and FNYEAQ. Deletions cut 0 bases from V and 2 bases from J, with 7 bases between. The CDR3 length is 14 residues. This chain connects TRBV7-6 to TRBJ2-5; possible D gene TRBD2, 5 bases. Sequenced: blood. This TCR derives from a young man in good health. CDR3 amino acids: CASSLAEEQETQYF. The CDR3, as DNA: TGTGCCAGCAGCTTAGCGGAGGAGCAAGAGACCCAGTACTTC.